The 2 T cell receptor beta chains presented below share a single source sample, sequenced in a study of blood T cell repertoires in COVID-19. Assay: immunoSEQ multiplex PCR; the TCRdb copy retains only in-frame clones and omits some. Of 150,000 to 200,000 clones in the sample, approximately 84% were seen once. The sample consisted of peripheral blood. All receptors derive from a woman older than 75 with acute or convalescent COVID-19.

The rearrangement uses TRBV18 and TRBJ2-5; D is perhaps TRBD2 (6 bases). With 3 bases removed from V and 2 bases from J, the gap between germline ends came to 10 bases. The CDR3 totals 14 residues. Germline CDR1 and CDR2: KGHSH and LQKENI. CDR3 bases: TGTGCCAGCTCACCTCTTCGGGGGCAAGAGACCCAGTACTTC. It is translated as CASSPLRGQETQYF.

The gene calls are TRBV2 and TRBJ1-5; 7 bases are shared with TRBD1. V shed 7 bases and J 7 bases; nucleotides not matched to a gene: 13. Germline loops: CDR1 SNHLY, CDR2 FYNNEI. The CDR3 consists of 15 residues. This CDR3 reads CASNPTGNSWQPQHF. The CDR3 DNA follows: TGTGCCAGCAACCCGACAGGGAACTCTTGGCAGCCCCAGCATTTT.